The source of this T cell receptor beta chain is a study of blood T cell repertoires in COVID-19. Study at large: Samples taken during acute and convalescent COVID-19 were collected in the United States, Italy and Spain. Sources were T cells, B-cell-depleted T cells, or PBMCs; the material itself was cDNA or gDNA.

V trimming: 4 bases; J trimming: 2 bases; junction bases outside the gene matches: 2. The CDR3 sequence is 15 residues long. The germline gives CDR1 SNHLY, CDR2 FYNNEI. In the original processing: Reference gene primer amplification gave nucleated cell count estimates. Profiling relied on immunoSEQ multiplex PCR, and the TCRdb table lists in-frame clones only, not all of them. The DNA was the basis for D and trimming; V, J and clone size are from that table. The sample gives about 130,000 clones, 80% to 90% of which show up once; roughly 13% is in the top ten. The chain has TRBV2 and TRBJ2-1; 10 bases map to TRBD1. Sequencing was performed on peripheral blood. The receptor's source is a human donor in a cohort sampled during active COVID-19. The CDR3 DNA reads as TGTGCCAGCAGTGGGGACAGGGGTACCTACAATGAGCAGTTCTTC. Amino acids: CASSGDRGTYNEQFF.